This T cell receptor beta chain was recovered during a study of T-cell memory formation after mild COVID-19. The CDR3 length is 15 residues. CDR1 MNHEY and CDR2 SVGAGI come from the germline V gene. V was pared by 5 bases and J by 2 bases, with 13 bases between. TCRdb ran MiXCR on the 5' RACE reads and lists one entry per CDR3 protein. The sample lists roughly 150,000 distinct CDR3 sequences, around 15% occurring once. This sequence joins TRBV6-5 and TRBJ1-3; D gene ambiguous. This receptor was taken from an adult woman who had mild COVID-19 (a few samples of this study predate the infection). Cell type and time point are not known. The sequenced sample consisted of PBMCs or a T cell subset sorted from them (not recorded which). For the CDR3, the DNA is TGTGCCAGCAGTGCTGCGAACTGGGCTGGAAACACCATATATTTT. It translates to CASSAANWAGNTIYF.